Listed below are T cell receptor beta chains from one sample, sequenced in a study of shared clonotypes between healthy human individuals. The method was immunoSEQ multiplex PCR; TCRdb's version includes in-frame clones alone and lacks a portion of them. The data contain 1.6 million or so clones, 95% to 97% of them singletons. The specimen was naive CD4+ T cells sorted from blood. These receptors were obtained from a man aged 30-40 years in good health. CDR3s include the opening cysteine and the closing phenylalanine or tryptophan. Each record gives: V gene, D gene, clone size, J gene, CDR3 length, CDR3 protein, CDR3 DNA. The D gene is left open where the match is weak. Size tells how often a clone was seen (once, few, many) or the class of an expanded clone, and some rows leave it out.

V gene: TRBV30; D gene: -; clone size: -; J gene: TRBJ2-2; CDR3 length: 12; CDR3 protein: CAWSWGYGELFF; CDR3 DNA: TGTGCCTGGAGTTGGGGCTACGGGGAGCTGTTTTTT
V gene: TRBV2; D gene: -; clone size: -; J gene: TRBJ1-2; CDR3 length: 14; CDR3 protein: CASSKEGVGYGYTF; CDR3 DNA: TGTGCCAGCAGTAAAGAGGGTGTTGGCTATGGCTACACCTTC
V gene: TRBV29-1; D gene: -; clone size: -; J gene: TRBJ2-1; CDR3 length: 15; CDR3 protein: CSVYWGAGTSPLLFF; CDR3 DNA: -
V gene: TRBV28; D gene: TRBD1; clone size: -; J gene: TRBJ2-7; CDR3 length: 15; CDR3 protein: CASSSSGTGDYEQYF; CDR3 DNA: TGTGCCAGCAGTTCTTCCGGGACAGGAGATTACGAGCAGTACTTC
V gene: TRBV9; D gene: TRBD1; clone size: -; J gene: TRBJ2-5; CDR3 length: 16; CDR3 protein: CASSPNRDRAQETQYF; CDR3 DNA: TGTGCCAGCAGCCCTAACCGGGACAGGGCCCAAGAGACCCAGTACTTC
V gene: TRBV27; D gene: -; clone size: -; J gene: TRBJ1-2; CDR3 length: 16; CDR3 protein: CASSRFTDAVNYGYTF; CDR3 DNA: TGTGCCAGCAGCCGGTTCACAGACGCGGTTAACTATGGCTACACCTTC
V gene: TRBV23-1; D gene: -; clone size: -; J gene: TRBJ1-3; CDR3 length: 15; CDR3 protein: CASSQQQVVGNTIYF; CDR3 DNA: TGCGCCAGCAGTCAGCAACAGGTGGTTGGAAACACCATATATTTT
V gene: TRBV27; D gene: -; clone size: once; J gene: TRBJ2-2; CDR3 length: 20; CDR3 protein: CASSSLGASQKPSNTGELFF; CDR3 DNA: TGTGCCAGCAGTTCCCTCGGTGCTAGCCAAAAGCCTTCGAACACCGGGGAGCTGTTTTTT
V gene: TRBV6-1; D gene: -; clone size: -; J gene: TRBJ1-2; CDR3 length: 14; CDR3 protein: CASSERGSSGGYTF; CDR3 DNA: TGTGCCAGCAGTGAAAGGGGTTCGAGCGGTGGCTACACCTTC
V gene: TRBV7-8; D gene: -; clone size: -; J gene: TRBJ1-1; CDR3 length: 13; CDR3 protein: CASSSKRDTEAFF; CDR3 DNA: TGTGCCAGCAGCTCAAAACGGGACACTGAAGCTTTCTTT
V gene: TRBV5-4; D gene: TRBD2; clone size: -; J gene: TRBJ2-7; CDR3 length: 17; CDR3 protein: CASSTGTSGSLAYEQYF; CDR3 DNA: TGTGCCAGCAGCACTGGGACTAGCGGGAGTTTGGCCTACGAGCAGTACTTC
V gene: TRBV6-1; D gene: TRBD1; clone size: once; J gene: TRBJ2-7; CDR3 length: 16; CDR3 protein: CAISDTGTASSYEQYF; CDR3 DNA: TGTGCCATCAGTGATACCGGGACAGCGAGCTCCTACGAGCAGTACTTC
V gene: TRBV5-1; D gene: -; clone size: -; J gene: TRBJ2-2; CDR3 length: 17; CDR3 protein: CASSPLLPNINTGELFF; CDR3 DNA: TGCGCCAGCAGCCCACTCTTACCCAACATAAACACCGGGGAGCTGTTTTTT
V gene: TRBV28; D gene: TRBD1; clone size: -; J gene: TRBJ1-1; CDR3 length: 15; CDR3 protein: CASSFPGQGITEAFF; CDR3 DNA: TGTGCCAGCAGTTTCCCCGGACAGGGGATCACTGAAGCTTTCTTT
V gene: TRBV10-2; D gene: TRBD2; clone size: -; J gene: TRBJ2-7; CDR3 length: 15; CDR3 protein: CASRNPGLSSYEQYF; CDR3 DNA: TGCGCCAGCAGAAACCCGGGACTAAGCTCCTACGAGCAGTACTTC
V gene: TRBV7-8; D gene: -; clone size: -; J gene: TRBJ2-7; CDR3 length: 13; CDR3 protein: CASSLVTRYEQYF; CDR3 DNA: TGTGCCAGCAGCTTAGTAACGCGCTACGAGCAGTACTTC
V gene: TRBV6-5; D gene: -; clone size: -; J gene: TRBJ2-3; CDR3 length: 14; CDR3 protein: CASSPQASTDTQYF; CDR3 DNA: TGTGCCAGCAGCCCCCAGGCTAGCACAGATACGCAGTATTTT
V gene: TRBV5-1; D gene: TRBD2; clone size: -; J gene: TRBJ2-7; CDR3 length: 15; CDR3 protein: CASSLGLAGIYEQYF; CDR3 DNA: TGCGCCAGCAGCTTGGGCCTAGCGGGAATATACGAGCAGTACTTC
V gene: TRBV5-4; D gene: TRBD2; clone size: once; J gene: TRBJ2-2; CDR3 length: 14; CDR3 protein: CASSKREAPRELFF; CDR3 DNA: TGTGCCAGCAGTAAGCGGGAGGCCCCCCGGGAGCTGTTTTTT
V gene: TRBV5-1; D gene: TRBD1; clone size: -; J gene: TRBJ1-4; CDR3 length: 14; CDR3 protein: CASRRTGTGEKLFF; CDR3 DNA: TGCGCCAGCAGACGGACCGGGACAGGTGAAAAACTGTTTTTT